The clone carrying this T cell receptor (beta chain) was counted once. Its target is unknown. The data originate from a study of beta chain features in type 1 diabetes. Naive, central memory, regulatory and stem cell-like memory cells within the CD4+ compartment were sorted using CD45RO/CCR7/CD25/CD127/CD95/CD27. This CDR3 has 13 amino acids. The germline V gene encodes CDR1 SEHNR and CDR2 FQNEAQ (reference sequence). Trimming stripped 5 bases from V and 5 bases from J, with 11 bases between. Findings and limits, study-wide: For patients and controls alike, PCR might favor shorter templates to the same degree. In type 1 diabetes patients, VDJ junctions had fewer insertions; deletions at these junctions were more frequent. The question of HLA type influencing TCRB rearrangement was one that remained unresolved here.

What was sequenced were expressed TCRB transcripts, since all of the isolated RNA had been reverse transcribed. Assay: immunoSEQ multiplex PCR; the TCRdb copy retains only in-frame clones and omits some. The sample consists of over 700,000 clones, 17% of them appearing once. The V and J genes are TRBV7-9 and TRBJ2-3; D is uncertain. The clonotype originates from a woman younger than 35 in good health. The sequencing input was naive CD4+ T cells from blood. CDR3: CASSSAPGDTQYF. The CDR3 bases are TGTGCCAGCAGCAGCGCTCCGGGAGATACGCAGTATTTT.